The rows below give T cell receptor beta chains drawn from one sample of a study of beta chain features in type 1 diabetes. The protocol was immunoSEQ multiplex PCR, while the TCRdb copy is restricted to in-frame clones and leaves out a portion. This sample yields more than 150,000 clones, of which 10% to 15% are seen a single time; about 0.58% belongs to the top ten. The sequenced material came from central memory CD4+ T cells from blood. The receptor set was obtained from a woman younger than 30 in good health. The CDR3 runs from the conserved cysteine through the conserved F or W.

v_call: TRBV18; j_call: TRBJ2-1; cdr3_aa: CASSPIHIPGSYNEQFF
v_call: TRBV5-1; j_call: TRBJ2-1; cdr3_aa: CASSSISYNEQFF
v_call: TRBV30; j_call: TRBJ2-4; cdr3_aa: CAWSEGTWQYF
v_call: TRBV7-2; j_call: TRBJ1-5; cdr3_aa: CASSSDRGSQPQHF
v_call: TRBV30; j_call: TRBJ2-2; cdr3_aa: CAWSDQGGTGELFF
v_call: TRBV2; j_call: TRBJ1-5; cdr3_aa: CASSEARTGTFQPQHF
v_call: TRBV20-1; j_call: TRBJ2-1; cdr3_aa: CSARIASEQFF
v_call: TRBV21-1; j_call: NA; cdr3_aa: CASSKCGTGIYEQYF
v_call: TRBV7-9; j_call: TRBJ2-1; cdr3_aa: CASSPGTDYNEQFF
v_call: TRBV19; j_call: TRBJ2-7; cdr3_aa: CASSIAGVNEQYF
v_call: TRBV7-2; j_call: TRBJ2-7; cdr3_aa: CASSLYRGPYEQYF
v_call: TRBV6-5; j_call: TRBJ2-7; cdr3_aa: CASSYAGATGEQYF
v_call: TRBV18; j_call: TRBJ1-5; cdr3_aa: CASSPGGLPWGVQPQHF
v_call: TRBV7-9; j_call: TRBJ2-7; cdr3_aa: CASSLDSSYEQYF
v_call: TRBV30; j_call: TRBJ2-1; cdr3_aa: CAWSAGDRARHEQFF
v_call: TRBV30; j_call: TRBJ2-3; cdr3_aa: CAWDSGSWADTQYF
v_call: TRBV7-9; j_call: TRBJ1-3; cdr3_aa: CASSLSGNTIYF
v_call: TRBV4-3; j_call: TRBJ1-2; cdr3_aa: CASSQDLQGYGYTF
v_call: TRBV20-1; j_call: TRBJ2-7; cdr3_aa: CSLDRGREQYF
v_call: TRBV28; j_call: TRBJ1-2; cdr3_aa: CASSTTGELYGYTF